Below, 29 T cell receptor beta chains from the same sample are listed, as sequenced in a study of blood T cell repertoires in COVID-19. Data came from immunoSEQ multiplex PCR; TCRdb stores just in-frame clones and leaves some out. The repertoire includes some 180,000 clones, around 85% of them detected once, and around 6.2% sits in the top ten. Input material: PBMCs or T cells enriched from blood (not recorded which). The receptors here all came from a man aged 35 to 55 who had recovered from COVID-19.

V is TRBV29-1 and J is TRBJ1-4; possible D gene TRBD1, 5 bases. CDR1 and CDR2 from the germline V gene are SQVTM and ANQGSEA. V was shortened by 6 bases and J by 0 bases, with 8 bases between the two germline ends. This CDR3 contains 13 residues. Here the CDR3 DNA reads TGCAGCGTGGACATGACAACTAATGAAAAACTGTTTTTT. Amino acid sequence: CSVDMTTNEKLFF.

This rearrangement joins TRBV6-6 to TRBJ1-2; TRBD1 might be the D (6 bases). Trimming shortened V by 6 bases and J by 6 bases, and 17 bases separated the two germline ends. The length of the CDR3 is 14 residues. The germline gives CDR1 MNHNY, CDR2 SVGAGI (reference sequence). The CDR3 here is CASRWEGGGDGYTF. The CDR3 DNA is TGTGCCAGCAGATGGGAGGGGGGGGGTGATGGCTACACCTTC.

The chain employs TRBV5-1 and TRBJ2-7; D perhaps matches TRBD1 (6 bases). Germline V gives CDR1 SGHRS, CDR2 YFSETQ. The CDR3 is made up of 13 amino acids. The germline V and J ends were trimmed by 2 bases and 6 bases, with 12 bases remaining between them. The CDR3, as DNA: TGCGCCAGCAGCTTCGACAGGTACTCCGAGCAGTACTTC. The encoded protein is CASSFDRYSEQYF.

The rearrangement joins TRBV13 to TRBJ2-7; TRBD1 agrees at 8 bases. Germline values: CDR1 PRHDT, CDR2 FYEKMQ (reference sequence). The ends lost 4 bases at V and 3 bases at J; junction bases unmatched: 8. This CDR3 spans 15 amino acids. The DNA for the CDR3 is TGTGCCAGCAGCTCTGGACAGGGTATGGGCTACGAGCAGTACTTC. Translation: CASSSGQGMGYEQYF.

The V and J genes are TRBV29-1 and TRBJ1-1, with 7 bases identical to TRBD1. Germline CDR1 reads SQVTM; CDR2 reads ANQGSEA. J gave up 1 base and V 7 bases, and 3 bases lay outside the gene matches. The length of the CDR3 is 12 residues. The CDR3 sequence: CSAYRGNTEAFF. The CDR3, as DNA: TGCAGCGCTTACAGGGGGAACACTGAAGCTTTCTTT.

In nucleotides, the CDR3 is TGTGCCAGCACGACAGGGCTCGGCTATGGCTACACCTTC. Protein product: CASTTGLGYGYTF. The gene calls are TRBV12-3 or TRBV12-4 and TRBJ1-2, with 7 bases aligning to TRBD1. J was trimmed by 4 bases and V by 7 bases; bases with no gene match: 6. The CDR3 is made up of 13 amino acids.

The chain's CDR3 is CASSWSRGGSPLHF. The CDR3, as DNA: TGCGCCAGCAGCTGGAGCAGGGGCGGTTCACCCCTCCACTTT. The V call is TRBV5-1, the J call TRBJ1-6; a weak D match, TRBD1 (6 bases). This CDR3 comprises 14 residues. The germline gives CDR1 SGHRS, CDR2 YFSETQ. V shed 3 bases and J shed 9 bases, with 13 bases lying between them.

As concerns this clone: A read error may be the cause here, since a much bigger clone is one base away. The chain recombines TRBV2 with TRBJ2-2, with D hard to call. Deletions cut 3 bases from V and 2 bases from J, with 4 bases between. The length of the CDR3 is 13 residues. Germline V gene data show CDR1 as SNHLY and CDR2 as FYNNEI. The CDR3 region has the DNA TGTGCCAGCAGTGAGGGCAACACCGGGGAGCTGTTTTTT. Translating it yields CASSEGNTGELFF.

The chain links TRBV2 to TRBJ2-7; no reliable D call. Germline CDR1 SNHLY, CDR2 FYNNEI. V dropped 4 bases and J dropped 4 bases, with 11 bases sitting between them. The CDR3 contains 13 residues. CDR3: CASSGHRRYEQYF. The CDR3 bases are TGTGCCAGCAGTGGTCACCGCAGATACGAGCAGTACTTC. The whole variable domain, filled in from reference TRBV2 and TRBJ2-7, reads EPEVTQTPSHQVTQMGQEVILRCVPISNHLYFYWYRQILGQKVEFLVSFYNNEISEKSEIFDDQFSVERPDGSNFTLKIRSTKLEDSAMYFCASSGHRRYEQYFGPGTRLTVT.

The chain is built from TRBV5-6 and TRBJ1-1, with D unresolved. The V and J ends lost 0 bases and 5 bases respectively, with 8 bases between them. The CDR3 spans 13 residues. Germline CDR1 reads SGHDT; CDR2 reads YYEEEE. The CDR3 loop is CASSLAVSTEAFF. The DNA of the CDR3 is TGTGCCAGCAGCTTGGCTGTCTCGACTGAAGCTTTCTTT. Supplemented by reference TRBV5-6 and TRBJ1-1, the full variable domain reads DAGVTQSPTHLIKTRGQQVTLRCSPKSGHDTVSWYQQALGQGPQFIFQYYEEEERQRGNFPDRFSGHQFPNYSSELNVNALLLGDSALYLCASSLAVSTEAFFGQGTRLTVV.

This clone appeared a few times. V gene TRBV6-5 combines with J gene TRBJ1-1, with D unresolved. With 6 bases removed from V and 1 base from J, the gap between germline ends came to 3 bases. Germline V CDR1 and CDR2: MNHEY, SVGAGI. The CDR3 runs to 11 residues. CDR3 loop: CASSRNTEAFF. CDR3 coding DNA: TGTGCCAGCAGCCGGAACACTGAAGCTTTCTTT.

The chain combines TRBV24-1 with TRBJ2-5, with unresolved D. This CDR3 contains 13 residues. Germline loops: CDR1 KGHDR, CDR2 SFDVKD. Trimming pared 5 bases from V and 5 bases from J, leaving 11 bases between. In DNA form, the CDR3 reads TGTGCCACCAGTGTCCAGGTCGTGGAGACCCAGTACTTC. It specifies CATSVQVVETQYF.

The J gene is TRBJ2-1, the V gene TRBV5-6; D perhaps matches TRBD2 (6 bases). The CDR3 has 14 amino acids. V was cut by 5 bases and J by 4 bases, with 13 bases left in between. The germline V gene encodes CDR1 SGHDT and CDR2 YYEEEE. This chain's CDR3 is CASSMGGRYNEQFF. The CDR3 bases are TGTGCCAGCAGTATGGGAGGCAGATACAATGAGCAGTTCTTC.

CDR3 sequence reads: CASSQTIATGELFF. The CDR3 coding sequence is TGCGCCAGCAGCCAAACAATTGCCACCGGGGAGCTGTTTTTT. The chain employs TRBV4-1 and TRBJ2-2; D gene ambiguous. CDR3 length: 14 amino acids. Germline V CDR1 and CDR2: MGHRA, YSYEKL. Trimming pared 2 bases from V and 4 bases from J, leaving 8 bases between.

The chain carries TRBV4-1 and TRBJ2-2, with D possibly being TRBD1 (7 bases). This CDR3 comprises 18 residues. With 2 bases removed from V and 5 bases from J, the gap between germline ends came to 21 bases. Germline-derived CDR1 and CDR2 are MGHRA and YSYEKL. The DNA of the CDR3 is TGCGCCAGCAGCCAATCACCCTTCGAAGCAGGGGGGACCGGGGAGCTGTTTTTT. It is translated as CASSQSPFEAGGTGELFF.

The chain uses TRBV4-1 and TRBJ2-6; D may be TRBD1 (5 bases). V was pared by 1 base and J by 0 bases, with 16 bases between. CDR1 is MGHRA and CDR2 is YSYEKL in the germline V gene. The CDR3 is made up of 19 amino acids. The CDR3 DNA reads as TGCGCCAGCAGCCAAGTATTGCAGGGCTTCAGCTCTGGGGCCAACGTCCTGACTTTC. Protein product: CASSQVLQGFSSGANVLTF.

The genes are TRBV12-5 and TRBJ1-6, with D possibly TRBD1 on 5 matching bases. The CDR3 runs 19 residues. The germline V gene encodes CDR1 LGHNT and CDR2 FRNRAP. Trimming pared 4 bases from V and 0 bases from J, leaving 19 bases between. The CDR3 protein is CASGYRLPGVSSYNSPLHF. Here the CDR3 DNA reads TGTGCTAGTGGTTATAGACTCCCGGGGGTTAGCTCCTATAATTCACCCCTCCACTTT.

The chain employs TRBV4-1 and TRBJ2-1; 7 bases are shared with TRBD2. The CDR3 totals 14 residues. Germline-derived CDR1 and CDR2 are MGHRA and YSYEKL. V lost 11 bases, J lost 0 bases, and 7 bases stayed unmatched. In DNA, the CDR3 is TGCGCCGTAACTAGCGCCAGCTCCTACAATGAGCAGTTCTTC. This gives the protein CAVTSASSYNEQFF.

Regarding this clone: The germline gene is not matched at one end of the junction; a read error may be the cause. The chain has TRBV19 and TRBJ2-7, with 7 bases that match TRBD1. Germline assignment: CDR1 LNHDA and CDR2 SQIVND (reference sequence). CDR3 length equals 13 residues. As DNA, the CDR3 is TGTGCCAGTAGTATAGATCTGACAGGGAAGTTAAACTTC. Residues: CASSIDLTGKLNF.

This chain connects TRBV5-4 to TRBJ2-2; 9 bases are a match to TRBD1. CDR1 and CDR2 (germline): SGHNT, YYREEE (reference sequence). V dropped 3 bases and J dropped 2; count of bases not matched to a gene: 2. The CDR3 is 15 amino acids. CDR3 nucleotide sequence: TGTGCCAGCAGCTCGGGACAGGGCAACACCGGGGAGCTGTTTTTT. It codes for CASSSGQGNTGELFF.

A single count supports this clone. The chain recombines TRBV27 with TRBJ1-5; D is ambiguous. Germline V gene lookup returns CDR1 MNHEY and CDR2 SMNVEV (reference sequence). CDR3 length: 13 residues. Trimming left V 2 bases short and J 10 bases short, with 12 bases between. In nucleotides, the CDR3 is TGTGCCAGCAGTTTAAGTCCCCTTACTCCCCAGCATTTT. It encodes CASSLSPLTPQHF.

This clone has just one count. This chain connects TRBV6-5 to TRBJ2-5; D call uncertain. Germline values: CDR1 MNHEY, CDR2 SVGAGI. This CDR3 has 13 residues. V lost 2 bases, J lost 4 bases, and 8 bases lay in between. The DNA of the CDR3 is TGTGCCAGCAGTTACAAAGCTGGAGAGACCCAGTACTTC. It specifies CASSYKAGETQYF.

V is TRBV27 and J is TRBJ2-1, with TRBD2 as a possible D gene (6 bases). The CDR3 loop spans 15 amino acids. Germline loops: CDR1 MNHEY, CDR2 SMNVEV (reference sequence). V lost 5 bases, J lost 7 bases, and 18 bases lay in between. The CDR3 loop reads CASSVLALRGNEQFF. The CDR3 DNA reads as TGTGCCAGCAGTGTTCTGGCCCTTCGGGGGAATGAGCAGTTCTTC.

This chain uses TRBV24-1 with TRBJ1-2; 7 nucleotides agree with TRBD1. The J segment lost 8 bases and the V segment lost 3 bases, leaving 8 bases of the junction unmatched. The CDR3 covers 14 residues. The germline gives CDR1 KGHDR, CDR2 SFDVKD. In nucleotides, the CDR3 is TGTGCCACCAGTGATGAGGACAGGACTGGAGGCTACACCTTC. This encodes CATSDEDRTGGYTF.

This chain connects TRBV5-6 to TRBJ2-7, with 7 bases fitting TRBD2. Trimming removed 4 bases from V and 0 bases from J; junction bases left unmatched: 4. The CDR3 covers 14 residues. CDR1 is SGHDT and CDR2 is YYEEEE in the germline V gene. The CDR3: CASSPTSASYEQYF. CDR3 sequence (DNA): TGTGCCAGCAGCCCTACTAGCGCCTCCTACGAGCAGTACTTC.

This clone has a single count. The V and J genes are TRBV7-3 and TRBJ1-4, with D perhaps TRBD1 (5 bases). This CDR3 comprises 15 residues. Germline V gives CDR1 SGHTA, CDR2 FQGTGA. V gave up 5 bases and J gave up 1 base, with 11 bases separating them. The CDR3 is CASSPSGGTNEKLFF. The CDR3 bases are TGTGCCAGCAGCCCTAGCGGGGGAACTAATGAAAAACTGTTTTTT. The complete variable domain, with remaining parts taken from reference TRBV7-3 and TRBJ1-4, reads GAGVSQTPSNKVTEKGKYVELRCDPISGHTALYWYRQSLGQGPEFLIYFQGTGAADDSGLPNDRFFAVRPEGSVSTLKIQRTERGDSAVYLCASSPSGGTNEKLFFGSGTQLSVL.

This clone appeared a single time. V gene TRBV11-3 combines with J gene TRBJ2-7; possible D gene TRBD1, 6 bases. Trimming took 6 bases from V and 4 from J, leaving 10 bases between them. Germline V gene data show CDR1 as SGHNT and CDR2 as YENEEA. This CDR3 has 12 residues. CDR3 nucleotides: TGTGCCAGCAGATACAGGGAATACGAGCAGTACTTC. Translating it yields CASRYREYEQYF.

A single count supports this clone. V and J are TRBV4-2 and TRBJ1-6, with 7 bases fitting TRBD1. CDR3 length equals 16 residues. CDR1 and CDR2 (germline): LGHNA, YNFKEQ. The V gene end was trimmed by 0 bases and the J gene end by 7 bases; junction bases not matched to a gene: 6. Here the CDR3 DNA reads TGTGCCAGCAGCCAAGATCGGACAGGCTCCAATTCACCCCTCCACTTT. Amino acids: CASSQDRTGSNSPLHF.

CDR3 amino acids: CASSQRDRNEQYF. The CDR3 bases are TGTGCCAGCAGCCAGCGAGACAGAAACGAGCAGTACTTC. The chain uses TRBV3-1 (or the pseudogene TRBV3-2) and TRBJ2-7; D might be TRBD1 (5 bases). This CDR3 spans 13 amino acids. Trimming pared 3 bases from V and 5 bases from J, leaving 11 bases between. Germline CDR1 LGHDT, CDR2 YNNKEL (reference sequence).